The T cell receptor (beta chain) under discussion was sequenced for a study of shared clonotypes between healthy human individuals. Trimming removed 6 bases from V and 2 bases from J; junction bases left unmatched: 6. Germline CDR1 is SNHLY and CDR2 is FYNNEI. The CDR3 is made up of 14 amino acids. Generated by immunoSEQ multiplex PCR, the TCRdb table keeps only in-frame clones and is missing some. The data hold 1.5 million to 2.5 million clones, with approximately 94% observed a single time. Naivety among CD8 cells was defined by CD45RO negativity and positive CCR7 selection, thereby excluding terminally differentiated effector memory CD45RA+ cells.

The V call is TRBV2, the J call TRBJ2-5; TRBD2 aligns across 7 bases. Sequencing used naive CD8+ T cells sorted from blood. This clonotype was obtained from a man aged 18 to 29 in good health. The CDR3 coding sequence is TGTGCCAGCAGCGGGACTAACCTACAAGAGACCCAGTACTTC. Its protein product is CASSGTNLQETQYF.